The 24 T cell receptor beta chains reported below all come from one sample, sequenced in a study of T cell repertoires in cytomegalovirus infection. Each CDR3 protein gets one entry after TCRdb re-called the reads with MiXCR. The profile shows hundreds of thousands of distinct CDR3 sequences, around a third of them singletons. These receptors' antigens are unknown. The sample was cultured PBMCs, taken from culture after CMV antigen stimulation. Source of these receptors: a human donor in good health (CMV status not recorded). Some clones in this sample may be carry-over from other donors' samples.

This clonotype was seen a few times. The genes are TRBV6-2 or TRBV6-3 and TRBJ1-1; D call uncertain. Germline assignment: CDR1 MNHEY and CDR2 SVGEGT. The CDR3 totals 15 residues. Trimming took off 4 bases at V and 0 bases at J, with 12 bases between the two ends. This chain's CDR3 is CASSLSYGLNTEAFF. CDR3 DNA sequence: TGTGCCAGCAGTTTATCCTACGGGCTGAACACTGAAGCTTTCTTT.

In this sample, this clonotype turned up many times. This chain joins TRBV2 and TRBJ2-7; 8 nucleotides agree with TRBD1. This CDR3 comprises 13 residues. Germline values: CDR1 SNHLY, CDR2 FYNNEI. Germline trimming cut 8 bases from V and 5 bases from J; bases unmatched to any gene: 8. CDR3 nucleotide sequence: TGTGCCAGCCGACCGACAGGGGTGAACGAGCAGTACTTC. Amino acids: CASRPTGVNEQYF.

The table lists this clonotype with a few counts. The chain links TRBV2 to TRBJ2-5; TRBD1 is a possible D gene (5 bases). This CDR3 has 13 residues. In germline, CDR1 is SNHLY, CDR2 FYNNEI. The V end lost 7 bases, the J end lost 2 bases, and 11 bases lay between the germline ends. The CDR3 nucleotides are TGTGCCAGCATGGGAAACAGGCAAGAGACCCAGTACTTC. Its translation is CASMGNRQETQYF.

The sample holds a few counts of this clonotype. The chain employs TRBV11-2 and TRBJ2-1; D not certain. Germline loops: CDR1 SGHAT, CDR2 FQNNGV. V lost 4 bases and J lost 10, with 11 bases in between. The CDR3 totals 12 residues. The CDR3 DNA is TGTGCCAGCAGCTCCCAATGGGCAGAGCAGTTCTTC. The encoded protein is CASSSQWAEQFF.

This clonotype has ten or more counts. The chain has TRBV24-1 and TRBJ2-7, with D perhaps matching TRBD1 (6 bases). This CDR3 is built from 14 residues. Deletions cut 4 bases from V and 2 bases from J, with 11 bases between. The germline V gene has CDR1 KGHDR and CDR2 SFDVKD. The CDR3: CATSDPGTPYEQYV. The CDR3 DNA is TGTGCCACCAGTGACCCCGGGACACCCTACGAGCAGTACGTC.

This clonotype was seen a handful of times. The CDR3: CASGLVSLSAIAGGANTGELFF. CDR3 in DNA: TGTGCTAGTGGTTTGGTATCATTATCCGCAATAGCGGGAGGCGCGAACACCGGGGAGCTGTTTTTT. This chain uses TRBV12-5 with TRBJ2-2, with 10 bases lining up with TRBD2. CDR1 LGHNT and CDR2 FRNRAP come from the germline V gene. V trimming: 0 bases; J trimming: 0 bases; junction bases outside the gene matches: 16. The CDR3 extends over 22 amino acids.

CDR3 loop: CASSFFKDTATNEKLFF. CDR3 nucleotides: TGTGCCAGCAGTTTTTTCAAGGACACGGCAACTAATGAAAAACTGTTTTTT. This chain joins TRBV28 and TRBJ1-4, with D tentatively TRBD1 (5 bases). Germline-derived CDR1 and CDR2 are MDHEN and SYDVKM. CDR3 length equals 17 residues. V lost 3 bases, J lost 0 bases, and 14 bases lay in between. Variable domain in full (rest from reference TRBV28 and TRBJ1-4): DVKVTQSSRYLVKRTGEKVFLECVQDMDHENMFWYRQDPGLGLRLIYFSYDVKMKEKGDIPEGYSVSREKKERFSLILESASTNQTSMYLCASSFFKDTATNEKLFFGSGTQLSVL.

This clonotype was detected only a few times. This chain joins TRBV7-2 and TRBJ2-7; TRBD1 agrees at 9 bases. The CDR3 consists of 15 residues. Germline trimming cut 2 bases from V and 3 bases from J; bases unmatched to any gene: 5. CDR1 is SGHTA and CDR2 is FQGNSA in the germline V gene. CDR3 region: CASSLTTGGHYEQYF. DNA of the CDR3: TGTGCCAGCAGCTTAACGACAGGGGGGCACTACGAGCAGTACTTC. The full variable domain, completed using reference TRBV7-2 and TRBJ2-7, is GAGVSQSPSNKVTEKGKDVELRCDPISGHTALYWYRQSLGQGLEFLIYFQGNSAPDKSGLPSDRFSAERTGGSVSTLTIQRTQQEDSAVYLCASSLTTGGHYEQYFGPGTRLTVT.

Many counts were recorded for this clonotype. The J gene is TRBJ1-6, the V gene TRBV7-2; D is ambiguous. This CDR3 is 13 amino acids long. The V end lost 4 bases, the J end lost 14 bases, and 15 bases lay between the germline ends. The germline gives CDR1 SGHTA, CDR2 FQGNSA. CDR3 bases: TGTGCCAGCAGCTCCCCCGGGATTTTAGCCCTCCACTTT. As protein: CASSSPGILALHF.

This clonotype was found many times. This chain links TRBV12-3 or TRBV12-4 with TRBJ1-2; a weak D match, TRBD1 (5 bases). The V end lost 5 bases, the J end lost 5 bases, and 15 bases lay between the germline ends. The CDR3 is made up of 14 amino acids. CDR3 in amino acids: CASSLVGDLYGYTF. The CDR3 coding sequence is TGTGCCAGCAGTCTCGTAGGGGATTTGTATGGCTACACCTTC.

The chain couples TRBV20-1 to TRBJ2-1, with 14 positions matching TRBD2. V gave up 2 bases and J gave up 3 bases; unmatched junction bases: 3. The CDR3 is 16 amino acids. Per germline, CDR1 DFQATT and CDR2 SNEGSKA (reference sequence). The CDR3 reads CSARPGTSGGYNEQFF. In DNA, the CDR3 is TGCAGTGCTAGACCAGGGACTAGCGGGGGCTACAATGAGCAGTTCTTC.

The rearrangement uses TRBV19 and TRBJ1-2; TRBD1 matches at 11 bases. The germline V gene has CDR1 LNHDA and CDR2 SQIVND (reference sequence). The CDR3 length is 16 residues. V was clipped by 3 bases and J by 8 bases; unmatched bases: 11. CDR3 region: CASSILNRDRGSGYTF. In DNA, the CDR3 is TGTGCCAGTAGTATCCTTAACCGGGACAGGGGGAGCGGCTACACCTTC.

There are a few counts of this clonotype. This chain joins TRBV11-1 and TRBJ1-1; D perhaps matches TRBD1 (6 bases). Trimming took 6 bases from V and 0 from J, leaving 17 bases between them. The CDR3 runs 16 residues. In germline, CDR1 is SGHAT, CDR2 FQDESV (reference sequence). The CDR3 DNA reads TGTGCCAGCAGGTCTTTCAGGGGCGGTTTGAACACTGAAGCTTTCTTT. Protein: CASRSFRGGLNTEAFF.

V and J are TRBV4-3 and TRBJ1-1; no reliable D call. Trimming cost V 0 bases and J 1 base, with 15 bases left between them. Looked up from germline, CDR1 is LGHNA and CDR2 is YSLEER. This CDR3 comprises 17 residues. The CDR3 coding sequence is TGCGCCAGCAGCCAAGATATTAAGGTTCTGGGGAACACTGAAGCTTTCTTT. Residues: CASSQDIKVLGNTEAFF.

The chain employs TRBV7-8 and TRBJ2-3, with D uncertain. Germline V CDR1 and CDR2: SGHVS, FQNEAQ. The CDR3 sequence is 15 residues long. Trimming cost V 2 bases and J 0 bases, with 9 bases left between them. In nucleotides, the CDR3 is TGTGCCAGCAGCTTATTCTCTTCTAGCACAGATACGCAGTATTTT. It is translated as CASSLFSSSTDTQYF.

The V call is TRBV6-1, the J call TRBJ1-4; the D gene is possibly TRBD1 (5 bases). Germline CDR1 reads MNHNS; CDR2 reads SASEGT. CDR3 length equals 16 residues. The V gene lost 2 bases and the J gene lost 2 bases, with 12 bases spanning the gap. The CDR3 region is CASSEPRGTTNEKLFF. The CDR3 bases are TGTGCCAGCAGTGAACCCCGGGGGACGACTAATGAAAAACTGTTTTTT.

V usage is TRBV6-2 or TRBV6-3 and J usage is TRBJ2-2, with D uncertain. Germline V gene data show CDR1 as MNHEY and CDR2 as SVGEGT. This CDR3 has 15 amino acids. V was pared by 2 bases and J by 3 bases, with 10 bases between. CDR3 coding DNA: TGTGCCAGCAGTTACAGCAGATGGGACACCGGGGAGCTGTTTTTT. Protein product: CASSYSRWDTGELFF.

V usage is TRBV18 and J usage is TRBJ2-5; possibly TRBD2 for D (6 bases). The V gene lost 0 bases and the J gene lost 4 bases, with 9 bases spanning the gap. The germline V gene has CDR1 KGHSH and CDR2 LQKENI. The CDR3 spans 14 residues. The CDR3 bases are TGTGCCAGCTCACCACCACAAGCGGGAGAGACCCAGTACTTC. Protein product: CASSPPQAGETQYF.

The V call is TRBV7-9, the J call TRBJ2-5; D not certain. Trimming removed 1 base at V and 6 bases at J, with 9 bases between. Germline-derived CDR1 and CDR2 are SEHNR and FQNEAQ (reference sequence). The CDR3 covers 13 residues. CDR3 sequence reads: CASSLGEVKTQYF. CDR3 sequence (DNA): TGTGCCAGCAGCTTAGGTGAAGTTAAGACCCAGTACTTC.

V and J are TRBV5-1 and TRBJ2-1; a weak D match, TRBD1 (6 bases). V was shortened by 4 bases and J by 4 bases, with 9 bases between the two germline ends. The CDR3 sequence is 13 residues long. The V gene's germline CDR1 is SGHRS and CDR2 YFSETQ. The CDR3 DNA reads as TGCGCCAGCAGCGCTACAGGGTACAATGAGCAGTTCTTC. Translating it yields CASSATGYNEQFF.

This clonotype turned up a few times. This chain uses TRBV15 with TRBJ2-7; TRBD2 is a possible D gene (6 bases). Germline CDR1 and CDR2: LNHNV and YYDKDF (reference sequence). The ends were cut back, 3 bases at V and 1 base at J, with 10 bases in the middle. The CDR3 runs to 14 residues. CDR3 sequence: CATSSPGASYEQYF. CDR3 nucleotide sequence: TGTGCCACCAGCAGCCCGGGAGCGTCCTACGAGCAGTACTTC. The full variable domain, completed using reference TRBV15 and TRBJ2-7, is DAMVIQNPRYQVTQFGKPVTLSCSQTLNHNVMYWYQQKSSQAPKLLFHYYDKDFNNEADTPDNFQSRRPNTSFCFLDIRSPGLGDTAMYLCATSSPGASYEQYFGPGTRLTVT.

The V call is TRBV12-3 or TRBV12-4, the J call TRBJ1-3; a weak D match, TRBD1 (6 bases). This CDR3 has 13 amino acids. Deletions cut 6 bases from V and 2 bases from J, with 8 bases between. The CDR3 nucleotides are TGTGCCAGCAGAGGGGGTCCTGGAAACACCATATATTTT. Translation: CASRGGPGNTIYF.

The genes are TRBV3-1 and TRBJ1-4; D is undetermined. Germline V gene sequence: CDR1 LGHDT, CDR2 YNNKEL (reference sequence). Trimming cost V 1 base and J 6 bases, with 9 bases left between them. The CDR3 has 14 residues. The CDR3 nucleotides are TGTGCCAGCAGCCAAGGGAGGGAAGATGAAAAACTGTTTTTT. Translating gives CASSQGREDEKLFF.

The table lists this clonotype with many counts. The CDR3 DNA reads as TGTGCCAGCAGTAGGCTATACAGCAATCAGCCCCAGCATTTT. The encoded protein is CASSRLYSNQPQHF. This rearrangement joins TRBV12-3 or TRBV12-4 to TRBJ1-5; no clear D gene. Trimming left V 5 bases short and J 1 base short, with 9 bases between. This CDR3 contains 14 residues.